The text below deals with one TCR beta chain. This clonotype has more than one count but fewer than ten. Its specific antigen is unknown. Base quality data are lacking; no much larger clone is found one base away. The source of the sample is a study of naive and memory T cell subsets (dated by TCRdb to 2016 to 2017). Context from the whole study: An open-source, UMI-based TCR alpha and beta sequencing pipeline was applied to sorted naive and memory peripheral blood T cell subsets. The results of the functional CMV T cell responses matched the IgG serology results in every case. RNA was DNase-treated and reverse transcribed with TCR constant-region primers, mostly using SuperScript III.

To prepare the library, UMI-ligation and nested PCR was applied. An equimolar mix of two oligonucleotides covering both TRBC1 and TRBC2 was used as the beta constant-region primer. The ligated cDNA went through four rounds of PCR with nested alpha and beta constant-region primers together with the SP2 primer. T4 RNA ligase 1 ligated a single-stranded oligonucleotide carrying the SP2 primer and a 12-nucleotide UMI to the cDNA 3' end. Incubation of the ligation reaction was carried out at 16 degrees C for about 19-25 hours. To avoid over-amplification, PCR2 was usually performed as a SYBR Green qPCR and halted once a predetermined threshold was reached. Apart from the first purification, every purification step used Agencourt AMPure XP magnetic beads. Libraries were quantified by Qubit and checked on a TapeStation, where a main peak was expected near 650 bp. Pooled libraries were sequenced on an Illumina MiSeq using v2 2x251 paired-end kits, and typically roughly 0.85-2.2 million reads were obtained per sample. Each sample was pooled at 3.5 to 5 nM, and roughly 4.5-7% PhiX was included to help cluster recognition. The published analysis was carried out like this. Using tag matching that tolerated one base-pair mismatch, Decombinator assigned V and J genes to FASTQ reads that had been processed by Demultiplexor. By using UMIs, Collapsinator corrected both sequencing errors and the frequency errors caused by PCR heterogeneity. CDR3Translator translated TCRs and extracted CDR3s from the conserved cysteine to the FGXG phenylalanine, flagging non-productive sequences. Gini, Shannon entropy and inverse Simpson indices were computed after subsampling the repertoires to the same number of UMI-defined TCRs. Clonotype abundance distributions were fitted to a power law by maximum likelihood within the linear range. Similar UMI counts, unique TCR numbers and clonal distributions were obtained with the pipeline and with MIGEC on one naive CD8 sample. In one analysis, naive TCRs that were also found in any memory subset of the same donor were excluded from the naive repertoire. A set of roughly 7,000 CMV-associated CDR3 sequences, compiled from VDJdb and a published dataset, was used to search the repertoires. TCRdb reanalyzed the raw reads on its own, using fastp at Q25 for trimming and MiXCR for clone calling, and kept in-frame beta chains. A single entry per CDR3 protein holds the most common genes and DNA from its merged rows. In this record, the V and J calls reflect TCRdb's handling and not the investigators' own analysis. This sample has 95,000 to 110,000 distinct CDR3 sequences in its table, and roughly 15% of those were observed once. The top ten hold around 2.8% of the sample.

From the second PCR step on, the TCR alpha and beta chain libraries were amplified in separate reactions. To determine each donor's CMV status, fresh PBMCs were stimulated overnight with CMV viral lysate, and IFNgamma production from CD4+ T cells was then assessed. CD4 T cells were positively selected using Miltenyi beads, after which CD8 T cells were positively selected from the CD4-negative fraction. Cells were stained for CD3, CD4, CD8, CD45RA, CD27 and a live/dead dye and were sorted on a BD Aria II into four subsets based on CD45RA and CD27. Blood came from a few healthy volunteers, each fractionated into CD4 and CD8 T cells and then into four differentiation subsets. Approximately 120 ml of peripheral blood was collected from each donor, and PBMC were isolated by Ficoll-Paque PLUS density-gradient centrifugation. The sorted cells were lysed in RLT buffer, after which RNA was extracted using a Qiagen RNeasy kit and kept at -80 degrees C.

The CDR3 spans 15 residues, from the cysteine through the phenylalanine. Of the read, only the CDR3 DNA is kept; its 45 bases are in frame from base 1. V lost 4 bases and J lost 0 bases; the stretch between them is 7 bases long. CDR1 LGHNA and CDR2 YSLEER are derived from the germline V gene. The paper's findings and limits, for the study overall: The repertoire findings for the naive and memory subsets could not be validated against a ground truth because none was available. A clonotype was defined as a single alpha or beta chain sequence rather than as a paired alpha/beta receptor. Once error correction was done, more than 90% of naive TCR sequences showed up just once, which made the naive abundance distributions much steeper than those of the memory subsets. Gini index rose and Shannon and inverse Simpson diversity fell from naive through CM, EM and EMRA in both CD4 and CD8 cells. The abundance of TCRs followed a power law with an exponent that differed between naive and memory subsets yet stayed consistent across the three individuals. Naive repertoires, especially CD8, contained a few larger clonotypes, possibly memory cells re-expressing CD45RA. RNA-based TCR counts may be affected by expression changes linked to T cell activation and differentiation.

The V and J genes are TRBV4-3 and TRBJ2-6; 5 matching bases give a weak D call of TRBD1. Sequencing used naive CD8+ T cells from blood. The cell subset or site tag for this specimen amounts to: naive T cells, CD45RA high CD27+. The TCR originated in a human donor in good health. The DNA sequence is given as TGCGCCAGCAGCCCCCAGGGCTCTGGGGCCAACGTCCTGACTTTC. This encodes CASSPQGSGANVLTF.